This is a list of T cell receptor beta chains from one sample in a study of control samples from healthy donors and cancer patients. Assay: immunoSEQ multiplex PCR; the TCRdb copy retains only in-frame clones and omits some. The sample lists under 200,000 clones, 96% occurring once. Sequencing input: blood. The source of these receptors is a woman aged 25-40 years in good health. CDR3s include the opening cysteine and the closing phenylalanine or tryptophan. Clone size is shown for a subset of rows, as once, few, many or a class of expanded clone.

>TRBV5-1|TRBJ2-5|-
CASSAWDRGQETQYF
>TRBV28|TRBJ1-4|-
CASSPQRDNEKLFF
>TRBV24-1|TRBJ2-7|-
CATSEGGSSYEQYF
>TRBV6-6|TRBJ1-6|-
CASTFTGDSPLHF
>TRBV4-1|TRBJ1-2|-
CASSPWTGGDGYTF
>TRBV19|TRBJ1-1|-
CASSTTSRGAEAFF
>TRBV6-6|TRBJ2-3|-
CASSLTASTDTQYF
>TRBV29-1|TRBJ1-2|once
CSVGHENYGYTF
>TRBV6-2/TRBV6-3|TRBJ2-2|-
CASSYMKTNTGELFF
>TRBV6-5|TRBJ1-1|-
CASSYRGHTEAFF
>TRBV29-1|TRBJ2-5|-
CSVDRLALETQYF
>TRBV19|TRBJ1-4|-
CASTGPTNEKLFF
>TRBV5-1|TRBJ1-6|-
CASSLEGAPNSPLHF
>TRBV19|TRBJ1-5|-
CASRAQGFGVNQPQHF
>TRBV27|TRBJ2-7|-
CASSSSGLAPPYEQYF
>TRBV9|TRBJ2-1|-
CASSVGTSGYNEQFF
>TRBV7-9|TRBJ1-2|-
CASSSQGNYGYTF
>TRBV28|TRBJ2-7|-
CASSLGTDDEQYF
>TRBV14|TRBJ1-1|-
CASSQVRVYTEAFF
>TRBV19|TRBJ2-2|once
CASSTGTPTGELFF
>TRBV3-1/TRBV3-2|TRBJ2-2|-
CASSQHIGLADDTGELFF
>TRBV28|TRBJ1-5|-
CASSLLDLRGSNQPQHF
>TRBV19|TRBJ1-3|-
CASSMGQGAGNTIYF
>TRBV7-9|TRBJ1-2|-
CASSLTGGEDGYTF
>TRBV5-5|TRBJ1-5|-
CASSSRSGQPQHF
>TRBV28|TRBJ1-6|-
CASSLDSTSSYNSPLHF
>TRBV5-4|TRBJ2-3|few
CASSPGGLTDTQYF
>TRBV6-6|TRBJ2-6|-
CASSIENDGTGGSGANVLTF
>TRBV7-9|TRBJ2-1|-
CASSPRLAEAFSSYNEQFF
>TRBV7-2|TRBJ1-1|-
CASSFQGKVNTEAFF
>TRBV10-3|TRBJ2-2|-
CAIKGQGNTGELFF
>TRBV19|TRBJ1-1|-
CASTGEDWPEAFF
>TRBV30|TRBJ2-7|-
CAWSVLTEQYF
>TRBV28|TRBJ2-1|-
CASRSQESLNEQFF
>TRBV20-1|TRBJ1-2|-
CSAAGGYTF
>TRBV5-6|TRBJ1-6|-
CASRPGQAQSSYNSPLHF
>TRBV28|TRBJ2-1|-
CASSPTSGGNNEQFF
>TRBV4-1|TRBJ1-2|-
CASSQVTGGGYTF
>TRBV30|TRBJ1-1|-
CAWRIKNTEAFF
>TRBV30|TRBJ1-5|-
CAWRTSNQPQHF
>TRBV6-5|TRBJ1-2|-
CASSPGQGLYGYTF
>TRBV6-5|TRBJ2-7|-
CASSYEAVASYEQYF
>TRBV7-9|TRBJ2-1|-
CASSLNSGRANEQFF
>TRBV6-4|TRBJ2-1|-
CASSDSYGSSYNEQFF
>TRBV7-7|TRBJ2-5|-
CASSLGPSVGLETQYF
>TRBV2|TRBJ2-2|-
CASSLEGLADYTGELFF
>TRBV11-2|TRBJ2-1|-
CASSLDRGGGNNEQFF
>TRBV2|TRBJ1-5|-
CASKGQGNHQPQHF
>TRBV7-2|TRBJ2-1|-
CASSLEFRHNEQFF
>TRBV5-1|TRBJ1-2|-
CASSLTPGRVANYGYTF
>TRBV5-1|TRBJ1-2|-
CASSPTAGGGYTF
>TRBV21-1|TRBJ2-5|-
CASSKGHETQYF
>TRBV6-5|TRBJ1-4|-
CASSPGGGEKLFF
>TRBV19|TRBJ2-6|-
CASKGTGWSGANVLTF
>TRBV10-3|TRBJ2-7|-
CALGGTGEQYF
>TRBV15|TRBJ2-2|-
CATSRLTGTGRTGELFF
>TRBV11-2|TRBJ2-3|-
CASSQPGTSGHTDTQYF
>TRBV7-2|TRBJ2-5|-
CASSRDSERGTQYF
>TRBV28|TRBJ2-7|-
CATGETFEGNEQYF